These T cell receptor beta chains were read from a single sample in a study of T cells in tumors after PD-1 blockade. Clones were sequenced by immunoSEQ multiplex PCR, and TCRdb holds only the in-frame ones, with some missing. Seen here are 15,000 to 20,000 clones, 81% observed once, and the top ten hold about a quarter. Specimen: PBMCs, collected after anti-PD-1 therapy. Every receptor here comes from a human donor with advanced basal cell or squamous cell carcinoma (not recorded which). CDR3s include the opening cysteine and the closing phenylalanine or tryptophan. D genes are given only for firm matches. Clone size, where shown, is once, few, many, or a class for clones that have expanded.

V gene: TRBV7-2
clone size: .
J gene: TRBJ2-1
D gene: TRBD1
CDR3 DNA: TGTGCCAGTCGACAGGGCCCCTACAATGAGCAGTTCTTC
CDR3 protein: CASRQGPYNEQFF

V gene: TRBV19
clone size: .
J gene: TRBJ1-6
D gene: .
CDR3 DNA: TGTGCCAGTAGTATTGGAGGGATTGGGTCACCCCTCCACTTT
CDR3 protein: CASSIGGIGSPLHF

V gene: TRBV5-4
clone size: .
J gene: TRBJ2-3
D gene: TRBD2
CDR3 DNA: TGTGCCAGCAGCGGGGGGAGGGAGGGCCTTGGCACAGATACGCAGTATTTT
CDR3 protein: CASSGGREGLGTDTQYF

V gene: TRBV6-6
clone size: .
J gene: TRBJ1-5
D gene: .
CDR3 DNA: TGTGCCAGCAGTTACGGGGACGGTGGGCCCCAGCATTTT
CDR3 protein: CASSYGDGGPQHF

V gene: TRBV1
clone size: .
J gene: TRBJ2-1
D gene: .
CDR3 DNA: TGCACCAGCAGCCAAGACGCGGGCCGGGACTTCCTGCTTTACCGGCCTCCTTTCAATGAGCAGTTCTTC
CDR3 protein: CTSSQDAGRDFLLYRPPFNEQFF

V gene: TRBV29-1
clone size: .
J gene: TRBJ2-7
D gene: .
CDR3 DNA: TGCAGCGTCGAGTTAGCGGAGACCCTCTCCTACGAGCAGTACTTC
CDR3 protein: CSVELAETLSYEQYF

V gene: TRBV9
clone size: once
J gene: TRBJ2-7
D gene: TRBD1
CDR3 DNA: TGTGCCAGCAGCCCCGGGACAGGGATCTACGAGCAGTACTTC
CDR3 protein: CASSPGTGIYEQYF

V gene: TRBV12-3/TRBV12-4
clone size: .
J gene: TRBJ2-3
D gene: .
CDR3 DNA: TGTGCCAGCAGTTTAAGAGTGACAGATACGCAGTATTTT
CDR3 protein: CASSLRVTDTQYF

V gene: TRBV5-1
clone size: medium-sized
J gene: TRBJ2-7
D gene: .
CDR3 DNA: TGCGCCAGCAGCTTGGGACCCGGGCCTGATACCTACGAGCAGTACTTC
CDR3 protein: CASSLGPGPDTYEQYF

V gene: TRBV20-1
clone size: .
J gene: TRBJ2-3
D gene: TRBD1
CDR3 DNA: TGCAGTGCTAGTGCAGGACAGGGGGCGTCAGATACGCAGTATTTT
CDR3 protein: CSASAGQGASDTQYF

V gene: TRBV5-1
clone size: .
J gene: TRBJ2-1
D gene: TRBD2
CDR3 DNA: TGCGCCAGCAGCTTGGAACCAGCGGGAGGCTACAATGAGCAGTTCTTC
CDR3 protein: CASSLEPAGGYNEQFF

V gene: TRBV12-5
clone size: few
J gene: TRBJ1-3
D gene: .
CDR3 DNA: TGTGCTAGTGGTTTTTCAGGCCACTCTGGAAACACCATATATTTT
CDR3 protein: CASGFSGHSGNTIYF

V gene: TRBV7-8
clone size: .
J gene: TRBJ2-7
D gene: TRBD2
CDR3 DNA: TGTGCCAGCAGCCAAAGGGCGGGGGTTAGCTCCTACGAGCAGTACTTC
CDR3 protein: CASSQRAGVSSYEQYF

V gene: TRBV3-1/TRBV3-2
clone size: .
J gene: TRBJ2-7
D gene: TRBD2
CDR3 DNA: TGTGCCAGCAGTCAGACTAGCGACTCTCTGGGGCAGTACTTC
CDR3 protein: CASSQTSDSLGQYF

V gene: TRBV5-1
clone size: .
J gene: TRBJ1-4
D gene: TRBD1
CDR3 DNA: TGCGCCAGCAGCCCGGGACAGGGGCTTGAAAAACTGTTTTTT
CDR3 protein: CASSPGQGLEKLFF

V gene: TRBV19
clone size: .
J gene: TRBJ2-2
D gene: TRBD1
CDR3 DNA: TGTGCCAGTAGCGACAGGGGGCAATGGGCCGGGGAGCTGTTTTTT
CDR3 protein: CASSDRGQWAGELFF

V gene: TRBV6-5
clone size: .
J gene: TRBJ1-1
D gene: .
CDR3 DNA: TGTGCCAGCAAGATGGGGGATGGGGAAGCTTTCTTT
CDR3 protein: CASKMGDGEAFF

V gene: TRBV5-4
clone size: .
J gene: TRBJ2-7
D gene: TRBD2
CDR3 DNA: TGTGCCAGCAGCGTTACTAGCGGGGGACCGTACGAGCAGTACTTC
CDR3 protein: CASSVTSGGPYEQYF

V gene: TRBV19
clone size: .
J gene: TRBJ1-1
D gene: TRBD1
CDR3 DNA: TGTGCCAGTAGTACCTACGCGGACAGGGCTAGTGGCGGAGCTTTCTTT
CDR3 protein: CASSTYADRASGGAFF

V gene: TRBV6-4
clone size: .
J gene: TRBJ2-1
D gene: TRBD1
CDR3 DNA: TGTGCCAGCAGTGACTCGAACAGGGGATATGAGCAGTTCTTC
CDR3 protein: CASSDSNRGYEQFF

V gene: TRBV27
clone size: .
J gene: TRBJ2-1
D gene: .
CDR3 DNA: TGTGCCAGCAGTTTTTCCAGAGGGAGCTCCTACAATGAGCAGTTCTTC
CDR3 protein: CASSFSRGSSYNEQFF

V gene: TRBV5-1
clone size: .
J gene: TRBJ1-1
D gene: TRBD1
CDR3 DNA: TGCGCCAGCAGCATACAGGGGACGAACACTGAAGCTTTCTTT
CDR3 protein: CASSIQGTNTEAFF

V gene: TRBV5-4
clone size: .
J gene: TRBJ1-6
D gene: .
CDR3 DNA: TGTGCCAGCAGCTTGTCCGGGGGTAGATCACCCCTCCACTTT
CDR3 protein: CASSLSGGRSPLHF

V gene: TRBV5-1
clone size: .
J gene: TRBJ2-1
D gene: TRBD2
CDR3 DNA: TGCGCCAGCAGCATAAGCGGGAGCACCTACAATGAGCAGTTCTTC
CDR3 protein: CASSISGSTYNEQFF

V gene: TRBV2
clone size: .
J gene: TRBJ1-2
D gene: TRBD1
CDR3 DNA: TGTGCCAGCAGTGGGGACAGCGGGATAGGGGGCTACACCTTC
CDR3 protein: CASSGDSGIGGYTF

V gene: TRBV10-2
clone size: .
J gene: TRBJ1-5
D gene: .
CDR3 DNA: TGCGCCAGCAGTGAGCACGGCAGGGGAGGCAATCAGCCCCAGCATTTT
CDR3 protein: CASSEHGRGGNQPQHF

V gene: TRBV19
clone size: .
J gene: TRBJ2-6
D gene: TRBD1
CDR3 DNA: TGTGCCAGTACTAGGACAGGGGGCCTTGGGGGGGCCAACGTCCTGACTTTC
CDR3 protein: CASTRTGGLGGANVLTF

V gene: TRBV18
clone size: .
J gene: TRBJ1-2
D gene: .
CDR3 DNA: TGTGCCAGCTCACCACCGTCACAGGGCAACTATGGCTACACCTTC
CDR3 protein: CASSPPSQGNYGYTF

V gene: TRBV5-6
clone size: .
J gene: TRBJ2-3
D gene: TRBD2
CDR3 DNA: TGTGCCAGCAGCTTAGGGATCGGACTAGCGGGAGCCACAGATACGCAGTATTTT
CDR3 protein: CASSLGIGLAGATDTQYF

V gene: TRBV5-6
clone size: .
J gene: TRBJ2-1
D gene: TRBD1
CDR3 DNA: TGTGCCAGCAGCTTGGGACAGGGTTATGATGAGCAGTTCTTC
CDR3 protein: CASSLGQGYDEQFF

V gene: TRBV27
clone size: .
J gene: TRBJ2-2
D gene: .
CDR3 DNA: TGTGCCAGCAGTTCGTCCGGGGACGGGGAGCTGTTTTTT
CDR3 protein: CASSSSGDGELFF

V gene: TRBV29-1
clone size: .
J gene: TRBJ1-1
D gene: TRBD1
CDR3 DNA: TGCAGCGTTGACCAGACAGGGATGAACACTGAAGCTTTCTTT
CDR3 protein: CSVDQTGMNTEAFF

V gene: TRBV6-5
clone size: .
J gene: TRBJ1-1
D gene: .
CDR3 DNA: TGTGCCACCCGGGCAGGGATGGTACTCACTGAAGCTTTCTTT
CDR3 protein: CATRAGMVLTEAFF

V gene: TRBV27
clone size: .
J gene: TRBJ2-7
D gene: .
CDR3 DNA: TGTGCCAGCAGTTTTGAAGCGGACTACGAGCAGTACTTC
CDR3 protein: CASSFEADYEQYF

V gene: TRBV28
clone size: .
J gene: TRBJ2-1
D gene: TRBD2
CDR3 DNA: TGTGCCAGCAGTGCAGAGACTAGCGGTGGGGATGAGCAGTTCTTC
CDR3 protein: CASSAETSGGDEQFF

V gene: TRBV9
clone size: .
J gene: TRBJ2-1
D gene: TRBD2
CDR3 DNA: TGTGCCAGCAGCGTTGGGGCTAGCGGATACAATGAGCAGTTCTTC
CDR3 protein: CASSVGASGYNEQFF

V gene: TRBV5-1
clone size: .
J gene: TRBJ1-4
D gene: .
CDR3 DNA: TGCGCCAGCAGCTTAGGGGGTTCCATCACTAATGAAAAACTGTTTTTT
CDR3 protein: CASSLGGSITNEKLFF

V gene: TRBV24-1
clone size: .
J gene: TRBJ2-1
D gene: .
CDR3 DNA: TGTGCCACCAGTGATTTTAGAGGTAGCGATGAGCAGTTCTTC
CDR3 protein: CATSDFRGSDEQFF

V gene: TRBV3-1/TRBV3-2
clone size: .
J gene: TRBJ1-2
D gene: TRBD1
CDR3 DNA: TGTGCCAGCGAACCAGGGGGGATTCGCAACTATGGCTACACCTTC
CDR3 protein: CASEPGGIRNYGYTF

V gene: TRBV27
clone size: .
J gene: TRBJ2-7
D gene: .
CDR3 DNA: TGTGCCAGCAGTTTCAGGAACTCCTACGAGCAGTACTTC
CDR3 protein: CASSFRNSYEQYF

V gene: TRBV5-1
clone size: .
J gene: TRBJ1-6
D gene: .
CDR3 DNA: TGCGCCAGCAGCCCGCGGGTGGGGGTCAGCCCCGACTCACCCCTCCACTTT
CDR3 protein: CASSPRVGVSPDSPLHF

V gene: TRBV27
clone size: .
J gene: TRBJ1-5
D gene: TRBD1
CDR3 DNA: TGTGCCAGCAGCAAGGACAGGGGAAGAAGCAATCAGCCCCAGCATTTT
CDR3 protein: CASSKDRGRSNQPQHF

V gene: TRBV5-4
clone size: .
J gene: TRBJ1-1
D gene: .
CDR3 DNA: TGTGCCAGCAGTCCAGGCGGGGTCGGCACTGAAGCTTTCTTT
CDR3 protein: CASSPGGVGTEAFF